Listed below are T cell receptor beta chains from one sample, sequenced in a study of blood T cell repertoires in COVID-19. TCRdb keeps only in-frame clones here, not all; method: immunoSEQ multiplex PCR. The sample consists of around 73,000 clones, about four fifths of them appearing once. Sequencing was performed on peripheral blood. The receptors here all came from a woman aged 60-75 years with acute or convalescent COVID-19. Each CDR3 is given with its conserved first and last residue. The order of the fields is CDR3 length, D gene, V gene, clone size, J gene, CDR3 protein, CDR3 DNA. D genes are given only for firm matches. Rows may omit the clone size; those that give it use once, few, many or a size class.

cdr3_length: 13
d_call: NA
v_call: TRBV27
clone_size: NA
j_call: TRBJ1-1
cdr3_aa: CASIGDPITEAFF
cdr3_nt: TGTGCCAGCATAGGAGACCCAATTACTGAAGCTTTCTTT

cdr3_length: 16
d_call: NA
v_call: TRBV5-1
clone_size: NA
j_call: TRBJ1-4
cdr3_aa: CASSLEVGLGAEKLFF
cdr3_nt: TGCGCCAGCAGCTTGGAGGTGGGGCTAGGCGCTGAAAAACTGTTTTTT

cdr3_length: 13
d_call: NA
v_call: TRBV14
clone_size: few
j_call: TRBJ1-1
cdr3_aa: CASSQDEVGGAFF
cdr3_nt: TGTGCCAGCAGCCAAGATGAGGTTGGTGGAGCTTTCTTT

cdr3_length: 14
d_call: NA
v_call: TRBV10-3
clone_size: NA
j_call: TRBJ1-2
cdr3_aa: CAISESTEPYGYTF
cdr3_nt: TGTGCCATCAGTGAGTCGACGGAGCCGTATGGCTACACCTTC

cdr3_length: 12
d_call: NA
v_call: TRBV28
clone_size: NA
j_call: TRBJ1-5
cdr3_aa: CASNPVNQPQHF
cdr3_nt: TGTGCCAGCAACCCGGTCAATCAGCCCCAGCATTTT

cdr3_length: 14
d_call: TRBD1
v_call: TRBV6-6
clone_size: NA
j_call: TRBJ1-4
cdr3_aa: CASSLGQSNEKLFF
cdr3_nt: TGTGCCAGCAGTCTGGGACAGAGTAATGAAAAACTGTTTTTT

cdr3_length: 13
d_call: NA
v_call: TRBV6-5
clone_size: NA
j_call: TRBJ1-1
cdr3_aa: CASTPGGPTEAFF
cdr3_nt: TGTGCCAGCACTCCCGGGGGGCCCACTGAAGCTTTCTTT

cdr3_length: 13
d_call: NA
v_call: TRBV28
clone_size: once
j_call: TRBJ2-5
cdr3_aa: CASSLSSGTPQYF
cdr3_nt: TGTGCCAGCAGTTTAAGCTCCGGGACTCCCCAGTACTTC

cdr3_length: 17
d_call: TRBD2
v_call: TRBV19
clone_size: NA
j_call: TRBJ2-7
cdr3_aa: CASSIGSVLAGGCEQYF
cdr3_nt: TGTGCCAGTAGTATCGGATCAGTGTTGGCCGGGGGGTGCGAGCAGTACTTC

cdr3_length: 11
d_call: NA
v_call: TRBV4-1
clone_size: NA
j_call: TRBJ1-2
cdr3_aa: CASSQGLGYTF
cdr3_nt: TGCGCCAGCAGCCAAGGTCTAGGCTACACCTTC

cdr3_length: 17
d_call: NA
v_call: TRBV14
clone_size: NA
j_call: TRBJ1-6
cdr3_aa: CASSPWTDSSYNSPLHF
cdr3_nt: TGTGCCAGCAGCCCCTGGACCGACAGCTCCTATAATTCACCCCTCCACTTT

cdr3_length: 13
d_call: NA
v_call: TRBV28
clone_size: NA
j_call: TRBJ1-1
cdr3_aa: CASGLGKNTEAFF
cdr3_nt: TGTGCCAGTGGACTCGGGAAAAACACTGAAGCTTTCTTT

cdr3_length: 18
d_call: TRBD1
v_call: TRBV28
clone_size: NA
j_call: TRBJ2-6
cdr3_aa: CASSPWTGTGSGANVLTF
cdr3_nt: TGTGCCAGCAGTCCCTGGACAGGGACCGGCTCTGGGGCCAACGTCCTGACTTTC

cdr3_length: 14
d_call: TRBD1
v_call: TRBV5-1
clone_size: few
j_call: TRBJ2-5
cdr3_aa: CASSPGQAQETQYF
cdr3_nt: TGCGCCAGCAGCCCAGGACAGGCACAAGAGACCCAGTACTTC

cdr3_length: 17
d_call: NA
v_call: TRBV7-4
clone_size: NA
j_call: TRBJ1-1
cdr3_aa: CASSLGSRPTMNTEAFF
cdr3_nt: TGTGCCAGCAGCTTAGGGTCACGGCCGACTATGAACACTGAAGCTTTCTTT

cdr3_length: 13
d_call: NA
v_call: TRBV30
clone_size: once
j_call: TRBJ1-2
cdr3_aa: CAWETGQNYGYTF
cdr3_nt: TGTGCCTGGGAAACCGGACAGAACTATGGCTACACCTTC

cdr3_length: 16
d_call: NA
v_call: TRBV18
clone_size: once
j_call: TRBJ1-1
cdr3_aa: CASSPKPGQPNTEAFF
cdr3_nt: TGTGCCAGCTCACCAAAGCCGGGACAACCGAACACTGAAGCTTTCTTT

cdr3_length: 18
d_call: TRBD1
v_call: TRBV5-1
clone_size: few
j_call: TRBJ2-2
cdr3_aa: CASSITGTGREGTGELFF
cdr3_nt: TGCGCCAGCAGCATCACCGGGACAGGGAGGGAGGGCACCGGGGAGCTGTTTTTT

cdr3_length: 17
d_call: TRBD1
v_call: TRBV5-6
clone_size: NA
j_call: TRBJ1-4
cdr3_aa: CASSRARDRAGGEKLFF
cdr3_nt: TGTGCCAGCAGCCGAGCCCGGGACAGGGCCGGGGGTGAAAAACTGTTTTTT

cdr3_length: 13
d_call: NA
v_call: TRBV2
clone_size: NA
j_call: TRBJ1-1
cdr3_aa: CASNVLGGTEAFF
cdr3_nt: TGTGCCAGCAATGTCTTGGGAGGCACTGAAGCTTTCTTT

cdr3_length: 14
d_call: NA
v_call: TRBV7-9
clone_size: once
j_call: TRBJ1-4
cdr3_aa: CASTQISTNEKLFF
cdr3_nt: TGTGCCAGCACCCAGATTTCAACTAATGAAAAACTGTTTTTT

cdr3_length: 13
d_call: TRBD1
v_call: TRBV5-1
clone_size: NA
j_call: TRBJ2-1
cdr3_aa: CASSFTGGDEQFF
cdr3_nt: TGCGCCAGCAGCTTTACAGGGGGAGATGAGCAGTTCTTC

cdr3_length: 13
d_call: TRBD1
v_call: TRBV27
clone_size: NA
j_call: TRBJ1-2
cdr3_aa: CATWTGGSYGYTF
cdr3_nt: TGTGCCACCTGGACAGGGGGAAGTTATGGCTACACCTTC

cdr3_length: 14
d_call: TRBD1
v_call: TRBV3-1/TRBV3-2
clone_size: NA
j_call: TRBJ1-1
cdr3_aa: CASNHRGRALEAFF
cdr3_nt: TGTGCCAGCAATCACAGGGGGCGGGCGCTTGAAGCTTTCTTT

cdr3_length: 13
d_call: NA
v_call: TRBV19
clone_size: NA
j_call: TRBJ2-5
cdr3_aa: CASSIGGEETQYF
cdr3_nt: TGTGCCAGTAGTATAGGCGGGGAAGAGACCCAGTACTTC

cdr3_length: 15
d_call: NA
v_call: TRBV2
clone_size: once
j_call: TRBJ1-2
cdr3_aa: CASSENPRGGYGYTF
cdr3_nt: TGTGCCAGCAGTGAAAACCCTAGGGGTGGCTATGGCTACACCTTC

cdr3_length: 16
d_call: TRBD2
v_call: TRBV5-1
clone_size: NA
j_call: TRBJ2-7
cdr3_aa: CASSLVGLAGGHEQYF
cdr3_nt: TGCGCCAGCAGCTTGGTGGGACTAGCGGGGGGCCACGAGCAGTACTTC

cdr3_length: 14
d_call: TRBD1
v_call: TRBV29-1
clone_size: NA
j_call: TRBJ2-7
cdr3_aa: CSVKVTGLGYEQYF
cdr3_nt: TGCAGCGTTAAAGTGACAGGGTTGGGGTACGAGCAGTACTTC

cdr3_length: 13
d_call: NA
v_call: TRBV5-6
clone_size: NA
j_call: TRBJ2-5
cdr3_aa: CASSLRYQETQYF
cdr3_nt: TGTGCCAGCAGCTTGCGCTATCAAGAGACCCAGTACTTC

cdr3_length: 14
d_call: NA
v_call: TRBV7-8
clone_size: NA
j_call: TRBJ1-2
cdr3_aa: CASSLVAGNNGYTF
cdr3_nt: TGTGCCAGCAGCTTAGTGGCAGGGAATAATGGCTACACCTTC

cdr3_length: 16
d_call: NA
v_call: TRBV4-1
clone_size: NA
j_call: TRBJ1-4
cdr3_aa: CASSQDAYKGNEKLFF
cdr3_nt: TGCGCCAGCAGCCAAGACGCCTATAAGGGGAATGAAAAACTGTTTTTT

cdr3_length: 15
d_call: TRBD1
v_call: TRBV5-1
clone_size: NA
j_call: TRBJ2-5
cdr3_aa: CASSLGDRVTETQYF
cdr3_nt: TGCGCCAGCAGCTTGGGGGACAGGGTCACGGAGACCCAGTACTTC

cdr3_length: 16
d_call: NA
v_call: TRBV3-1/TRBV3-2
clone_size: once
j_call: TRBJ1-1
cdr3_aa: CASSQAYRGANTEAFF
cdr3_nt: TGTGCCAGCAGCCAAGCTTACCGGGGGGCGAACACTGAAGCTTTCTTT

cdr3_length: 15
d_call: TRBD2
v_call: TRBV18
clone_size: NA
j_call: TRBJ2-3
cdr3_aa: CASSPTGGSLDTQYF
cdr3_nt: TGTGCCAGCTCACCAACGGGAGGCTCTTTAGATACGCAGTATTTT

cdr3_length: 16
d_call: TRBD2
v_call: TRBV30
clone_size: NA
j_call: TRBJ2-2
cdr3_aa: CAWNGLAGGYTGELFF
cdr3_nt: TGTGCCTGGAACGGACTAGCGGGAGGGTACACCGGGGAGCTGTTTTTT

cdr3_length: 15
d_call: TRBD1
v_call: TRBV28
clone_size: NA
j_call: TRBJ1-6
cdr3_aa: CASRAGTGVNSPLHF
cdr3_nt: TGTGCCAGCAGGGCCGGGACAGGGGTTAATTCACCCCTCCACTTT

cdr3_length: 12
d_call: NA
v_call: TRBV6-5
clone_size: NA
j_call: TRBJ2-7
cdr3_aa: CASRGGSYEQYF
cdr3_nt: TGTGCCAGCAGGGGGGGTTCCTACGAGCAGTACTTC

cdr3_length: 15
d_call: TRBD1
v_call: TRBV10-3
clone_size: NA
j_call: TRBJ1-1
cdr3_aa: CARGGDRSLNTEAFF
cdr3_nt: TGTGCCAGAGGGGGGGACAGGAGTTTGAACACTGAAGCTTTCTTT

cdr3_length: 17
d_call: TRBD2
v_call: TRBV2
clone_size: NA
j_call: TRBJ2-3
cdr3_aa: CASSDLSGTSGRDTQYF
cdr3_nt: TGTGCCAGCAGTGACCTATCCGGGACTAGCGGGAGAGATACGCAGTATTTT

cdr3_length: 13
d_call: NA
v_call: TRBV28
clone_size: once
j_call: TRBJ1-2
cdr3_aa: CASSLRGDYGYTF
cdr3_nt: TGTGCCAGCAGTTTACGGGGGGACTATGGCTACACCTTC

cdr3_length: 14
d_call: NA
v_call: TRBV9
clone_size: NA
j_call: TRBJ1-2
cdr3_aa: CASSVAGAWNGYTF
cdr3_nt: TGTGCCAGCAGCGTAGCCGGAGCCTGGAATGGCTACACCTTC

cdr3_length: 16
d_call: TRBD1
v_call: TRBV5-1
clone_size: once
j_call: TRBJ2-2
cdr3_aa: CASSLYGQANTGELFF
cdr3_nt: TGCGCCAGCAGCTTATACGGACAGGCTAACACCGGGGAGCTGTTTTTT

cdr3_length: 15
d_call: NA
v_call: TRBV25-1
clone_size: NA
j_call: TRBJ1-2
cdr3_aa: CASSEFGGLGYGYTF
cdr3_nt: TGTGCCAGCAGTGAATTCGGGGGTTTAGGCTATGGCTACACCTTC

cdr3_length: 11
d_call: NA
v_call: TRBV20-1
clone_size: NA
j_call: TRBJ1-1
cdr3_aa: CSAQGNTEAFF
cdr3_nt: TGCAGCGCGCAGGGGAACACTGAAGCTTTCTTT

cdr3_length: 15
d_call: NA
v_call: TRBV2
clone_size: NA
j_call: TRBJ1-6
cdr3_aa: CASNSRGSLDSPLHF
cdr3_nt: TGTGCCAGCAATTCCAGGGGTAGTTTGGATTCACCCCTCCACTTT

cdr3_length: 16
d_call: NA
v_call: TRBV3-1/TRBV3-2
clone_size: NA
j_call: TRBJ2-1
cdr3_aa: CASSQEVQDYNNEQFF
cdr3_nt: TGTGCCAGCAGCCAAGAAGTCCAGGACTACAACAATGAGCAGTTCTTC

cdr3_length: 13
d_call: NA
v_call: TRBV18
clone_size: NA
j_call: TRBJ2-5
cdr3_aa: CASSAQGRETQYF
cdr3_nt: TGTGCCAGCTCAGCCCAGGGGCGGGAGACCCAGTACTTC

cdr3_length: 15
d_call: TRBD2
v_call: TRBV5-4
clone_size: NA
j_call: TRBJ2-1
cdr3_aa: CASSTTSGGYNEQFF
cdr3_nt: TGTGCCAGCAGCACCACTAGCGGGGGATACAATGAGCAGTTCTTC

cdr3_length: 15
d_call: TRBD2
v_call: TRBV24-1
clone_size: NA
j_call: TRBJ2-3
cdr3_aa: CATSGDSGSTDTQYF
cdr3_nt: TGTGCCACCAGTGGAGATAGCGGGAGCACAGATACGCAGTATTTT

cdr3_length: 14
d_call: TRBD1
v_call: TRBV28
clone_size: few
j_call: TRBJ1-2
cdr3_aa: CASSFVQGAYGYTF
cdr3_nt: TGTGCCAGCAGTTTCGTCCAGGGGGCATATGGCTACACCTTC

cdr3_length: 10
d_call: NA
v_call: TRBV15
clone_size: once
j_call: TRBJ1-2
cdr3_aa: CAVPGGGYTF
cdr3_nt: TGTGCCGTCCCTGGGGGGGGCTACACCTTC

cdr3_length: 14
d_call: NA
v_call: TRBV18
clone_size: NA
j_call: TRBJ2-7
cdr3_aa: CASSPQSGFDEQYF
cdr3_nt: TGTGCCAGCTCACCGCAATCGGGGTTCGACGAGCAGTACTTC

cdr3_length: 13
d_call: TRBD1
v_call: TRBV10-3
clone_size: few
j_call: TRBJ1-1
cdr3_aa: CAISEGGQLEAFF
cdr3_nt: TGTGCCATCAGTGAGGGGGGACAGCTCGAAGCTTTCTTT

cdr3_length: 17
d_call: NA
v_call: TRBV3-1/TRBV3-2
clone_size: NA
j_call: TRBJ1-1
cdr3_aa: CASSQGKARGMNTEAFF
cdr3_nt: TGTGCCAGCAGCCAAGGCAAAGCTCGGGGTATGAACACTGAAGCTTTCTTT

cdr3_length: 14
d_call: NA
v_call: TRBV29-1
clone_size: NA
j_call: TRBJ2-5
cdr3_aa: CSVAISQGDETQYF
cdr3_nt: TGCAGCGTTGCCATAAGTCAGGGCGACGAGACCCAGTACTTC

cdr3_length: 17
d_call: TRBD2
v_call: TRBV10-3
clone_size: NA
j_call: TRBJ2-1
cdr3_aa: CAISESPSSGRVNEQFF
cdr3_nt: TGTGCCATCAGTGAGTCTCCTTCTAGCGGGAGGGTGAATGAGCAGTTCTTC

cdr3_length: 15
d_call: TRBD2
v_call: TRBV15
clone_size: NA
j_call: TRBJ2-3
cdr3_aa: CATSELAASTDTQYF
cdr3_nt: TGTGCCACCAGCGAGCTAGCGGCTAGCACAGATACGCAGTATTTT

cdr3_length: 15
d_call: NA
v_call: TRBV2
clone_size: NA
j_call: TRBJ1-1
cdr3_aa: CASKRGGSRNTEAFF
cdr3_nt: TGTGCCAGCAAGAGGGGGGGCAGCAGAAACACTGAAGCTTTCTTT

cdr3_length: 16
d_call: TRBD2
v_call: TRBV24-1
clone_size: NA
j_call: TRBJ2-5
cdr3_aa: CATSDPKAGGSETQYF
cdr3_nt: TGTGCCACCAGTGATCCCAAAGCGGGGGGTTCAGAGACCCAGTACTTC